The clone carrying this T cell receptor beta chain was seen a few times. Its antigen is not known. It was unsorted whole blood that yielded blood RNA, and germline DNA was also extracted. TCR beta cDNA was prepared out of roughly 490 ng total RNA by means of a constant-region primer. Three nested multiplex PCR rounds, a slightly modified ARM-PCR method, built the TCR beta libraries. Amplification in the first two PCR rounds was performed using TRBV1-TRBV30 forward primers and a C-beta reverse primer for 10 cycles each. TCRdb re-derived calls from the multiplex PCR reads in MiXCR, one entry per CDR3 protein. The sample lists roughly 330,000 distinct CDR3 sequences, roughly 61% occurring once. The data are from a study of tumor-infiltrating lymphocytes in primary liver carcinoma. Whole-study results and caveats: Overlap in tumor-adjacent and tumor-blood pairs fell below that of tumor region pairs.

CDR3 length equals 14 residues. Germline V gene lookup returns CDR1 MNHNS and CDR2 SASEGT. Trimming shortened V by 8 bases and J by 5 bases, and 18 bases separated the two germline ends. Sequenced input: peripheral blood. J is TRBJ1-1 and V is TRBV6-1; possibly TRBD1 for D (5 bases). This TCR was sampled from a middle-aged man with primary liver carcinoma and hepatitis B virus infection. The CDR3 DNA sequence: TGTGCCAGCTTGACAGTCGGGTGGCTGACTGAAGCTTTCTTT. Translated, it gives CASLTVGWLTEAFF.